This TCR beta chain was profiled in a study of blood T cell repertoires in COVID-19. Across the whole study: The study drew acute and convalescent COVID-19 samples from the United States, Italy and Spain. T cells, B-cell-depleted T cells, or PBMCs supplied cDNA or gDNA.

Source study methods: Estimation of nucleated cell counts relied on the amplification of reference gene primers. Measured with immunoSEQ multiplex PCR; TCRdb has only the in-frame clones, and not every one. V and J calls plus clone size are reproduced from that table; the DNA served to infer D and trimming. The top ten hold about 3.6% of the sample, which has 300,000 to 450,000 clones, about 85% seen once. CDR3 length: 15 residues. Germline-derived CDR1 and CDR2 are SGHVS and FQNEAQ. Trimming took 3 bases from V and 2 from J; bases not matched to a gene: 5. Sequencing used peripheral blood. The TCR comes from a woman younger than 30 with acute or convalescent COVID-19. The chain recombines TRBV7-8 with TRBJ2-7; 9 bases fit TRBD2. The CDR3: CASSFSGSGAYEQYF. For the CDR3, the DNA is TGTGCCAGCAGCTTTAGCGGGAGCGGGGCCTACGAGCAGTACTTC.